This TCR beta chain was profiled in a study of T cells in localized non-small cell lung cancer. General study findings and limits: Uninvolved adjacent lung had higher T cell clonality than tumor and all other tissues. Prolonged overall survival went with higher T cell density in the blood. Adjacent lung exhibited a median of about 56 among the 100 most abundant tumor clones. Heterogeneity remains possible, as sequencing covered one tumor region only.

The data were produced by immunoSEQ multiplex PCR, yet TCRdb's version contains in-frame clones alone and is incomplete. The sample holds 90,000 to 95,000 clones; approximately 91% are singletons and the top ten take roughly 4.3%. The germline V and J ends were trimmed by 3 bases and 1 base, with 6 bases remaining between them. Germline V CDR1 and CDR2: MDHEN, SYDVKM. The CDR3 loop spans 13 amino acids. Turning to this clone: What it binds is not known.

Specimen: PBMCs, collected before any cancer treatment. The sequence came from a woman between 40 and 69 years old with stage II squamous cell lung carcinoma. The chain combines TRBV28 with TRBJ1-1; D not certain. CDR3 region: CASSFFGNTEAFF. CDR3 sequence (DNA): TGTGCCAGCAGTTTCTTCGGGAACACTGAAGCTTTCTTT.